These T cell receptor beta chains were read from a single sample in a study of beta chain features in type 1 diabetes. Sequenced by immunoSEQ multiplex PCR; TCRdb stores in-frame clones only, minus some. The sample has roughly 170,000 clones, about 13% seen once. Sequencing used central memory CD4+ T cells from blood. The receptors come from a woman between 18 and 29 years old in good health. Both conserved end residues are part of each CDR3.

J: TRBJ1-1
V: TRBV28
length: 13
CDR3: CASDRDSNTEAFF

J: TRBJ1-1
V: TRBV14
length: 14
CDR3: CASSRSGMNTEAFF

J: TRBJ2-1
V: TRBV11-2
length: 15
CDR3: CASSPRLAGGLEQFF

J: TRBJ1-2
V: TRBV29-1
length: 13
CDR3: CSVLPTSGYGYTF

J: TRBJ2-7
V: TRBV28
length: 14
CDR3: CASSFQGAPYEQYF

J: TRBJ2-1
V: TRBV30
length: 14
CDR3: CAWSQGLEVNEQFF

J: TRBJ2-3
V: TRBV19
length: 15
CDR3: CASSSDRRSTDTQYF

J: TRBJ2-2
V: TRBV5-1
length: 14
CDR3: CASSSRTGSGELFF

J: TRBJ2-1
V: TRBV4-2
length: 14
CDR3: CASSPSGDNNEQFF

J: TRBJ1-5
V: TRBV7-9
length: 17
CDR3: CASSSSWGPHSNQPQHF